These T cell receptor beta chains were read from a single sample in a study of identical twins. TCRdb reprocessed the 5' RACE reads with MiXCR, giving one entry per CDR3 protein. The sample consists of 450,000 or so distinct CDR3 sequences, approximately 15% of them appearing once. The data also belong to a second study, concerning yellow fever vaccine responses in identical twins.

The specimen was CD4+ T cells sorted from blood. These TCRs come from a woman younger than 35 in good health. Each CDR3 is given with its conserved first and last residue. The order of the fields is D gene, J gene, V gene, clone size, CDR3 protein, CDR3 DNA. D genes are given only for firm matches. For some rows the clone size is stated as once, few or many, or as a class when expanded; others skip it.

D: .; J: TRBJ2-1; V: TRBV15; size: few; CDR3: CATSRRGGSSYNEQFF; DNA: TGTGCCACCAGCAGACGTGGCGGAAGCTCCTACAATGAGCAGTTCTTC
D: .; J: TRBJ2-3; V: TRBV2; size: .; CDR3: CASSEKRTDTQYF; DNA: TGTGCCAGCAGTGAAAAACGCACAGATACGCAGTATTTT
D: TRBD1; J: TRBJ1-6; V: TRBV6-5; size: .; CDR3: CASSYSKQGTSPLHF; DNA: TGTGCCAGCAGTTACTCGAAACAGGGGACTTCACCCCTCCACTTT
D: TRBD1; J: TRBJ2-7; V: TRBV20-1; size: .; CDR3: CSATRTGRTYEQYF; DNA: TGCAGTGCTACTCGGACAGGGCGGACCTACGAGCAGTACTTC
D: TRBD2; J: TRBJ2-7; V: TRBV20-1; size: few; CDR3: CSATRGGSPYEQYF; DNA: TGCAGTGCAACACGGGGGGGTTCGCCCTACGAGCAGTACTTC
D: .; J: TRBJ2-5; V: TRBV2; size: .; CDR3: CASARRGTSKYF; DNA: TGTGCCAGCGCCCGGAGGGGCACTAGCAAGTACTTC
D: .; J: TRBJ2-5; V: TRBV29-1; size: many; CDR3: CSVDRNPQETQYF; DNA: TGCAGCGTGGACCGTAACCCCCAAGAGACCCAGTACTTC
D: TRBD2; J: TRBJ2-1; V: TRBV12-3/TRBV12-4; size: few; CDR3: CASTLGLVGWEGEQFF; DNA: TGTGCCAGCACCTTAGGGTTGGTAGGGTGGGAGGGTGAGCAGTTCTTC
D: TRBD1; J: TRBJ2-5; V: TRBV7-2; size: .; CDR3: CASSTSGGHQETQYF; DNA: TGTGCCAGCAGCACCTCAGGGGGCCACCAAGAGACCCAGTACTTC
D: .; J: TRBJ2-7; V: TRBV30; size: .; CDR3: CAWSVGPYEQYF; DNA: TGTGCCTGGAGTGTGGGGCCCTACGAGCAGTACTTC
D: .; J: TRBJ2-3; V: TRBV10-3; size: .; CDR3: CAISGQENTDTQYF; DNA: TGTGCCATCAGTGGACAGGAAAACACAGATACGCAGTATTTT